The table lists the clone carrying this T cell receptor (beta chain) with a count of one. The V gene's germline CDR1 is SGHNT and CDR2 YENEEA. The CDR3 totals 14 residues. V was cut by 5 bases and J by 3 bases, with 13 bases left in between. This entry belongs to a study of cytomegalovirus exposure and HLA in healthy donors. Both 60 Vbeta primers and 13 Jbeta primers went into the PCR. Assay: immunoSEQ multiplex PCR; the TCRdb copy retains only in-frame clones and omits some. The sample has hundreds of thousands of clones, roughly 70% seen once. Sequenced: PBMCs. This receptor was obtained from a woman aged 25 to 39 in good health and CMV-seronegative. J is TRBJ1-1 and V is TRBV11-3; D may be TRBD1 (6 bases). The CDR3 loop is CASSGRQADTEAFF. For the CDR3, the DNA is TGTGCCAGCAGCGGGAGACAGGCTGACACTGAAGCTTTCTTT.